This T cell receptor beta chain was sequenced for a study of T cell responses to AZD1222 COVID-19 vaccine. The germline V gene encodes CDR1 MNHEY and CDR2 SVGAGI. V lost 6 bases and J lost 0, with 11 bases in between. This CDR3 is built from 14 residues. The study, taken as a whole, reports: Donor demographics were predominantly white British with a female majority; clonal diversity may be underestimated.

As concerns this clone: Its antigen is unidentified.

TCRdb's table, derived via immunoSEQ multiplex PCR, lists solely in-frame clones and lacks some. The table has approximately 110,000 clones, roughly 88% seen once. The chain joins TRBV6-5 to TRBJ1-1; possibly TRBD1 for D (5 bases). This material consisted of peripheral blood, taken on day 0 of MenACWY control vaccination. The TCR comes from an adult in good health. As DNA, the CDR3 is TGTGCCAGCAGCCGGGACTATATGAACACTGAAGCTTTCTTT. Encoded protein: CASSRDYMNTEAFF.